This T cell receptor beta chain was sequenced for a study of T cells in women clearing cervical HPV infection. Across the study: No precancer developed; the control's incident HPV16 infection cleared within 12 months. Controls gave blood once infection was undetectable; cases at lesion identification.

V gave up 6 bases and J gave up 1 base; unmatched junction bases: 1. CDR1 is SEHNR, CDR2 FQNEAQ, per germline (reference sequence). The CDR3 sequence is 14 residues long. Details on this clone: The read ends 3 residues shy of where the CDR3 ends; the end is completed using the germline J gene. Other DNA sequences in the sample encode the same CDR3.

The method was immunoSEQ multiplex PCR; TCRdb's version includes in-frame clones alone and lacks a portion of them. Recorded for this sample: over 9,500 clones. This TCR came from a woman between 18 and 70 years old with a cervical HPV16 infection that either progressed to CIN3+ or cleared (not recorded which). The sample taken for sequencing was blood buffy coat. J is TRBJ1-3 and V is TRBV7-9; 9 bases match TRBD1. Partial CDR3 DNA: TGTGCCAGCAGACAGGGGGCTTCTGGAAACACC. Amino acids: CASRQGASGNT. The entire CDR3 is CASRQGASGNTIYF. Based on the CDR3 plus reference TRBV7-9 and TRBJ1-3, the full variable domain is DTGVSQNPRHKITKRGQNVTFRCDPISEHNRLYWYRQTLGQGPEFLTYFQNEAQLEKSRLLSDRFSAERPKGSFSTLEIQRTEQGDSAMYLCASRQGASGNTIYFGEGSWLTVV.